Presented here are 11 T cell receptor beta chains from one specimen sequenced in a study of blood T cells in healthy people across ages. With a J-beta primer mix and a sample-barcoded 5' primer, a second PCR ran about 6 to 11 cycles. MiXCR, applied by TCRdb to the 5' RACE reads, yields one record per CDR3 protein. The data show some 800,000 distinct CDR3 sequences, more than 20% seen once. The same data also went into a second study, on T cells of mothers and their children.

The specimen sequenced was blood. The source of these receptors is a boy younger than 18 in good health.

This chain joins TRBV20-1 and TRBJ2-5, with 8 bases matching TRBD1. The length of the CDR3 is 15 residues. Germline CDR1 reads DFQATT; CDR2 reads SNEGSKA (reference sequence). J lost 2 bases, V lost 2 bases, and 7 bases had no gene match. CDR3 sequence: CSARLPRTGQETQYF. CDR3 sequence (DNA): TGCAGTGCTAGACTGCCCCGGACAGGGCAAGAGACCCAGTACTTC.

The rearrangement joins TRBV7-2 to TRBJ2-5, with 12 positions matching TRBD1. V was pared by 1 base and J by 5 bases, with 14 bases of the junction left unmatched. This CDR3 contains 19 residues. CDR1 and CDR2 (germline): SGHTA, FQGNSA. CDR3 residues: CASSLEVNSGQGAWETQYF. The CDR3 coding sequence is TGTGCCAGCAGCTTAGAGGTTAATTCGGGACAGGGGGCGTGGGAGACCCAGTACTTC.

For this clonotype: One end of the junction is discordant with germline, which a read error may explain. The chain combines TRBV7-2 with TRBJ2-7; either TRBD1 or TRBD2 may supply D (5 bases each). This CDR3 is built from 14 residues. Germline CDR1 reads SGHTA; CDR2 reads FQGNSA. The CDR3 reads CASSSLGVAYERYF. The CDR3 nucleotides read TGTGCCAGCAGCTCATTGGGGGTTGCCTACGAGCGGTACTTC.

Only a few counts were recorded for this clonotype. The genes are TRBV20-1 and TRBJ2-5, with TRBD2 matching over 7 bases. Germline assignment: CDR1 DFQATT and CDR2 SNEGSKA (reference sequence). Trimming took 0 bases from V and 2 from J; bases not matched to a gene: 6. The CDR3 has 15 amino acids. CDR3: CSARDGRLAQETQYF. In nucleotides, the CDR3 is TGCAGTGCTAGAGATGGGAGACTAGCTCAAGAGACCCAGTACTTC.

The CDR3 DNA sequence: TGTGCCAGCAGCTCGACCCGGGACAGACAACCCTACGAGCAGTACTTC. It yields the protein CASSSTRDRQPYEQYF. This rearrangement joins TRBV7-9 to TRBJ2-7; 7 bases align to TRBD1. The CDR3 has 16 amino acids. V trimming: 4 bases; J trimming: 2 bases; junction bases outside the gene matches: 11. Germline values: CDR1 SEHNR, CDR2 FQNEAQ (reference sequence). Full variable domain (rest looked up from reference TRBV7-9 and TRBJ2-7): DTGVSQNPRHKITKRGQNVTFRCDPISEHNRLYWYRQTLGQGPEFLTYFQNEAQLEKSRLLSDRFSAERPKGSFSTLEIQRTEQGDSAMYLCASSSTRDRQPYEQYFGPGTRLTVT.

V usage is TRBV29-1 and J usage is TRBJ1-4; a weak D match, TRBD1 (5 bases). Trimming removed 3 bases at V and 5 bases at J, with 10 bases between. CDR1 SQVTM and CDR2 ANQGSEA come from the germline V gene. The CDR3 loop spans 13 amino acids. CDR3 DNA: TGCAGCGTTGAGCCCCGGGGGAATGAAAAACTGTTTTTT. Translating gives CSVEPRGNEKLFF.

The V call is TRBV28, the J call TRBJ2-1; weak D call: TRBD2 (7 bases). The V gene's germline CDR1 is MDHEN and CDR2 SYDVKM. V was clipped by 8 bases and J by 7 bases, with 15 bases between them. This CDR3 is built from 13 residues. The CDR3 nucleotides read TGTGCCAGCCACTACAGGGAGGGGAATGAGCAGTTCTTC. Translation gives CASHYREGNEQFF. Full variable domain (missing parts from reference TRBV28 and TRBJ2-1): DVKVTQSSRYLVKRTGEKVFLECVQDMDHENMFWYRQDPGLGLRLIYFSYDVKMKEKGDIPEGYSVSREKKERFSLILESASTNQTSMYLCASHYREGNEQFFGPGTRLTVL.

This clonotype was detected only a few times. The V gene is TRBV29-1, the J gene TRBJ1-1; weak D call: TRBD1 (6 bases). The CDR3 covers 13 residues. Per the germline V gene, CDR1 is SQVTM and CDR2 is ANQGSEA. The germline V and J ends were trimmed by 1 base and 5 bases, with 11 bases remaining between them. The CDR3 DNA follows: TGCAGCGTTGAAGCGAAGACAGGAACTGAAGCTTTCTTT. Its protein is CSVEAKTGTEAFF.

The CDR3 DNA reads TGTGCCAGCAGCCGCAGGGTCCACCAGAATTCACCCCTCCACTTT. Translation gives CASSRRVHQNSPLHF. The rearrangement links TRBV13 to TRBJ1-6; possibly TRBD1 for D (5 bases). Trimming pared 5 bases from V and 7 bases from J, leaving 15 bases between. The CDR3 is 15 amino acids. The germline V gene encodes CDR1 PRHDT and CDR2 FYEKMQ (reference sequence). Filled out from reference TRBV13 and TRBJ1-6, the complete variable domain reads AAGVIQSPRHLIKEKRETATLKCYPIPRHDTVYWYQQGPGQDPQFLISFYEKMQSDKGSIPDRFSAQQFSDYHSELNMSSLELGDSALYFCASSRRVHQNSPLHFGNGTRLTVT.

The chain has TRBV5-1 and TRBJ2-3, with 14 positions matching TRBD2. This CDR3 has 16 amino acids. V was pared by 4 bases and J by 4 bases, with 5 bases of the junction left unmatched. In germline, CDR1 is SGHRS, CDR2 YFSETQ. The CDR3 DNA reads as TGCGCCAGCAGCCCTCGACTAGCGGGGGGGCCAGATACGCAGTATTTT. Its translation: CASSPRLAGGPDTQYF.

This clonotype was picked up a small number of times. Mismatch with germline at one junction end may stem from a read error. The V and J genes are TRBV29-1 and TRBJ2-5, with 9 bases aligning to TRBD2. Matching the DNA end better, TRBJ2-1 makes the J call doubtful. The CDR3 has 15 amino acids. Germline CDR1 is SQVTM and CDR2 is ANQGSEA. CDR3 DNA: TGCAGCGCCAATAGCGGGAGTGGGGCCTACAGTGAGCAGTTCTTC. Protein: CSANSGSGAYSEQFF.